This TCR beta chain was identified during a study of blood T cell repertoires in COVID-19. Self-reported history from a screening survey and questionnaire set each donor's cohort. Measured with immunoSEQ multiplex PCR; TCRdb has only the in-frame clones, and not every one. The table lists approximately 320,000 clones, more than 75% of them singletons, with 2% to 3% in the top ten. Germline assignment: CDR1 SEHNR and CDR2 FQNEAQ (reference sequence). Trimming cost V 3 bases and J 4 bases; bases outside gene matches: 8. This CDR3 has 15 residues. This chain links TRBV7-9 with TRBJ2-5; 7 bases align to TRBD1. The sequencing input was PBMCs or T cells enriched from blood (not recorded which). The TCR was taken from a man aged 55 to 69 who had recovered from COVID-19. The CDR3 DNA sequence: TGTGCCAGCAGCTTCCGACAGGGAGTGGGAGAGACCCAGTACTTC. Translation gives CASSFRQGVGETQYF.